The entry that follows covers one T cell receptor beta chain sequence. These data originate in a study of blood T cell repertoires in COVID-19. For the study at large: COVID-19 samples collected from the United States, Italy and Spain covered acute and convalescent phases. The cDNA or gDNA used as material had been derived from T cells, B-cell-depleted T cells, or PBMCs.

Original data processing: From reference gene primer amplification, estimates of nucleated cell counts were derived. The assay was immunoSEQ multiplex PCR, and TCRdb's table has in-frame clones only and misses some. V and J calls and clone size come straight from that table; D and trimming were deduced from the DNA. The data show about 220,000 clones, less than 85% seen once. The germline V gene has CDR1 SGHRS and CDR2 YFSETQ. The CDR3 runs 16 residues. V gave up 4 bases and J gave up 7 bases; unmatched junction bases: 11. The receptor was derived from a woman of 80 years or more with acute or convalescent COVID-19. The rearrangement links TRBV5-1 to TRBJ1-4; 9 bases map to TRBD1. Sample: peripheral blood. The CDR3 sequence: CASSKNTGGEGEKLFF. The DNA for the CDR3 is TGCGCCAGCAGCAAAAACACAGGGGGCGAGGGTGAAAAACTGTTTTTT. The entire variable domain, with the rest obtained from reference TRBV5-1 and TRBJ1-4, is as follows: KAGVTQTPRYLIKTRGQQVTLSCSPISGHRSVSWYQQTPGQGLQFLFEYFSETQRNKGNFPGRFSGRQFSNSRSEMNVSTLELGDSALYLCASSKNTGGEGEKLFFGSGTQLSVL.